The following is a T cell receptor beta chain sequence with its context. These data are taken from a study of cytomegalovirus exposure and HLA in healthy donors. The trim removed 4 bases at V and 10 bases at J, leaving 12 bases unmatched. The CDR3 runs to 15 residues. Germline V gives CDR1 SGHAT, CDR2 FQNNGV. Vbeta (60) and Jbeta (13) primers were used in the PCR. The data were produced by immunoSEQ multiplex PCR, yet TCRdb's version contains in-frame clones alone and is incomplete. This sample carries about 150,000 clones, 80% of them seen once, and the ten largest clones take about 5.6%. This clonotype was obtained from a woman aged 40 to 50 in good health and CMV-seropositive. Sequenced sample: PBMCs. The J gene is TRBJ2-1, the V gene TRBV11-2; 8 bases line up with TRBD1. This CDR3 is CASSSGGGRGPEQFF. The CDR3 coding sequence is TGTGCCAGCAGCTCCGGCGGCGGCAGGGGGCCGGAGCAGTTCTTC.